These 23 T cell receptor beta chains originate from one sample sequenced in a study of blood T cell repertoires in COVID-19. TCRdb keeps only in-frame clones here, not all; method: immunoSEQ multiplex PCR. The sample contains about 260,000 clones, almost 85% of which appear only once. The sample taken for sequencing was peripheral blood. The receptors derive from an elderly woman with acute or convalescent COVID-19.

The gene calls are TRBV7-2 and TRBJ2-7, with D possibly matching TRBD1 (6 bases). The CDR3 is 14 residues long. Trimming left V 0 bases short and J 3 bases short, with 9 bases between. CDR1 is SGHTA, CDR2 FQGNSA, per germline. The CDR3 coding sequence is TGTGCCAGCAGCTTAGCGGGGGCCTTCTACGAGCAGTACTTC. Protein product: CASSLAGAFYEQYF.

The V and J genes are TRBV29-1 and TRBJ2-7; unclear D gene. Trimming removed 4 bases at V and 5 bases at J, with 12 bases between. Germline V CDR1 and CDR2: SQVTM, ANQGSEA. The CDR3 contains 12 residues. This CDR3 is CSVGVSLDEQYF. In nucleotides, the CDR3 is TGCAGCGTTGGAGTGTCTTTAGACGAGCAGTACTTC.

The chain couples TRBV12-3 or TRBV12-4 to TRBJ1-2, with a tentative D call TRBD1 (6 bases). V dropped 5 bases and J dropped 7 bases, with 14 bases sitting between them. The CDR3 loop spans 13 amino acids. For the CDR3, the DNA is TGTGCCAGCAGTCCATCTAGGGGGGGTGGCTACACCTTC. This gives the protein CASSPSRGGGYTF.

This sequence joins TRBV5-4 and TRBJ1-4; D is possibly TRBD1 (6 bases). CDR1 and CDR2 (germline): SGHNT, YYREEE (reference sequence). The CDR3 runs 14 residues. V shed 4 bases and J shed 4 bases, with 11 bases lying between them. The CDR3 loop reads CASSTGQNNEKLFF. CDR3 nucleotide sequence: TGTGCCAGCAGCACAGGACAGAATAATGAAAAACTGTTTTTT.

The gene calls are TRBV5-1 and TRBJ1-1; tentatively, D is TRBD1 (6 bases). Trimming stripped 0 bases from V and 5 bases from J, with 17 bases between. In germline, CDR1 is SGHRS, CDR2 YFSETQ. The length of the CDR3 is 16 residues. The CDR3 protein is CASSLVTGSARTEAFF. The CDR3 region has the DNA TGCGCCAGCAGCTTGGTCACAGGGAGCGCAAGGACTGAAGCTTTCTTT.

The chain employs TRBV5-6 and TRBJ1-1, with D tentatively TRBD1 (5 bases). Germline V gene lookup returns CDR1 SGHDT and CDR2 YYEEEE. Trimming shortened V by 1 base and J by 6 bases, and 13 bases separated the two germline ends. The CDR3 spans 14 residues. CDR3 region: CASSLRGFISEAFF. Written as DNA, the CDR3 is TGTGCCAGCAGCTTGAGGGGATTTATATCTGAAGCTTTCTTT. Variable domain in full (rest from reference TRBV5-6 and TRBJ1-1): DAGVTQSPTHLIKTRGQQVTLRCSPKSGHDTVSWYQQALGQGPQFIFQYYEEEERQRGNFPDRFSGHQFPNYSSELNVNALLLGDSALYLCASSLRGFISEAFFGQGTRLTVV.

This clone turned up a few times. The CDR3 nucleotides read TGTGCCAGTAGCGCCGCAGGGAGGGACGCTGAAGCTTTCTTT. Protein product: CASSAAGRDAEAFF. V is TRBV19 and J is TRBJ1-1; tentatively, D is TRBD1 (5 bases). The CDR3 is 14 residues long. Trimming took off 6 bases at V and 6 bases at J, with 17 bases between the two ends. The germline gives CDR1 LNHDA, CDR2 SQIVND (reference sequence).

The V call is TRBV25-1, the J call TRBJ2-3; TRBD1 aligns across 9 bases. The CDR3 is 15 amino acids. Germline V CDR1 and CDR2: MGHDK, SYGVNS. Trimming removed 6 bases from V and 4 bases from J; junction bases left unmatched: 8. The CDR3 nucleotides read TGTGCCAGCAGATCCCGGGACAGGGCAGCAGATACGCAGTATTTT. Translated: CASRSRDRAADTQYF.

V usage is TRBV28 and J usage is TRBJ1-5, with D possibly matching TRBD1 (5 bases). V lost 5 bases to trimming and J lost 3 bases, with 17 bases between them. This CDR3 spans 16 amino acids. CDR1 is MDHEN and CDR2 is SYDVKM in the germline V gene. The CDR3 DNA reads as TGTGCCAGCAGTATTGGCCAAACAGGCCCCAATCAGCCCCAGCATTTT. The encoded protein is CASSIGQTGPNQPQHF.

This chain joins TRBV7-2 and TRBJ2-1; 11 bases are shared with TRBD2. The length of the CDR3 is 16 residues. Germline-derived CDR1 and CDR2 are SGHTA and FQGNSA. Trimming cost V 6 bases and J 2 bases; bases outside gene matches: 6. The CDR3 DNA follows: TGTGCCAGCAGTCGACTAGCGGGGAAGACCTACAATGAGCAGTTCTTC. Its protein product is CASSRLAGKTYNEQFF.

Concerning this clone: This specimen includes other DNA sequences encoding the same CDR3. This chain joins TRBV18 and TRBJ2-7; 10 bases are a match to TRBD2. Germline V gives CDR1 KGHSH, CDR2 LQKENI. V lost 3 bases and J lost 1; bases outside the gene matches: 0. The CDR3 has 14 residues. The CDR3: CASSPTSGSYEQYF. For the CDR3, the DNA is TGTGCCAGCTCACCGACTAGCGGGTCCTACGAGCAGTACTTC.

The chain uses TRBV19 and TRBJ1-5; D remains ambiguous. Germline V gene sequence: CDR1 LNHDA, CDR2 SQIVND (reference sequence). The CDR3 runs 16 residues. Deletions cut 0 bases from V and 7 bases from J, with 16 bases between. The CDR3 region is CASSIEWGGGRQPQHF. The CDR3 DNA follows: TGTGCCAGTAGTATAGAGTGGGGAGGTGGTCGGCAGCCCCAGCATTTT.

The chain combines TRBV5-1 with TRBJ2-5, with 7 bases that match TRBD2. The CDR3 sequence is 15 residues long. Germline CDR1 and CDR2: SGHRS and YFSETQ. With V trimmed by 1 base and J by 2 bases, 5 bases remained unmatched. Here the CDR3 reads CASSLFLADQETQYF. The DNA for the CDR3 is TGCGCCAGCAGCTTGTTCCTAGCGGATCAAGAGACCCAGTACTTC. Full variable domain (rest looked up from reference TRBV5-1 and TRBJ2-5): KAGVTQTPRYLIKTRGQQVTLSCSPISGHRSVSWYQQTPGQGLQFLFEYFSETQRNKGNFPGRFSGRQFSNSRSEMNVSTLELGDSALYLCASSLFLADQETQYFGPGTRLLVL.

This chain uses TRBV4-3 with TRBJ1-2; 12 positions agree with TRBD1. The V segment lost 2 bases and the J segment 3 bases; nucleotides outside the gene matches: 7. Germline values: CDR1 LGHNA, CDR2 YSLEER. The CDR3 totals 17 residues. The CDR3 bases are TGCGCCAGCAGCCAAAGGGACAGGGGGCGAGGGCACTATGGCTACACCTTC. This codes for CASSQRDRGRGHYGYTF.

The chain joins TRBV7-9 to TRBJ1-2, with D possibly being TRBD1 (5 bases). Trimming took off 10 bases at V and 1 base at J, with 13 bases between the two ends. The CDR3 totals 13 residues. Germline loops: CDR1 SEHNR, CDR2 FQNEAQ (reference sequence). CDR3 coding DNA: TGTGCCAACACCCCGGGGGATAACTATGGCTACACCTTC. Translated, it gives CANTPGDNYGYTF.

The chain has TRBV4-3 and TRBJ1-6, with 8 nucleotides matching TRBD1. Germline V CDR1 and CDR2: LGHNA, YSLEER. CDR3 length: 17 residues. J gave up 4 bases and V 0 bases, and 5 bases lay outside the gene matches. The CDR3 sequence: CASSQDRTGIYNSPLHF. CDR3 bases: TGCGCCAGCAGCCAAGATCGGACAGGGATATATAATTCACCCCTCCACTTT.

Details on this clone: Other DNA variants within this sample encode the same CDR3. CDR3 region: CASRKQGGQPQHF. In DNA form, the CDR3 reads TGTGCCAGCAGAAAACAGGGGGGTCAGCCCCAGCATTTT. This chain uses TRBV6-5 with TRBJ1-5, with 8 bases fitting TRBD1. Per germline, CDR1 MNHEY and CDR2 SVGAGI. This CDR3 is 13 amino acids long. Trimming cost V 6 bases and J 6 bases; bases outside gene matches: 4.

This chain links TRBV18 with TRBJ1-1; 9 bases fit TRBD1. This CDR3 is 15 amino acids long. Germline trimming cut 2 bases from V and 4 bases from J; bases unmatched to any gene: 5. Germline V gene sequence: CDR1 KGHSH, CDR2 LQKENI. This CDR3 is CASSPGTGLITEAFF. The CDR3 nucleotides are TGTGCCAGCTCACCAGGGACAGGGTTGATCACTGAAGCTTTCTTT.

The chain combines TRBV6-2 or TRBV6-3 with TRBJ1-1; D unclear. The CDR3 is 18 amino acids. V lost 0 bases, J lost 3 bases, and 20 bases lay in between. Germline CDR1 is MNHEY and CDR2 is SVGEGT. In DNA form, the CDR3 reads TGTGCCAGCAGTTACTCGGGAACGGAGAGACGGGAGGACACTGAAGCTTTCTTT. Amino acids: CASSYSGTERREDTEAFF.

The rearrangement joins TRBV7-8 to TRBJ2-5, with TRBD2 matching over 9 bases. V lost 1 base and J lost 4; bases outside the gene matches: 4. Germline CDR1 SGHVS, CDR2 FQNEAQ. CDR3 size: 15 residues. CDR3 sequence (DNA): TGTGCCAGCAGCTTAGGTAGCGGGAGAGCAGAGACCCAGTACTTC. This translates into CASSLGSGRAETQYF.

In its sample, this clone was seen a few times. V usage is TRBV7-2 and J usage is TRBJ1-3, with a weak D call TRBD1 (5 bases). This CDR3 is 14 amino acids long. Germline V lookup: CDR1 SGHTA, CDR2 FQGNSA. V was trimmed by 5 bases and J by 1 base, leaving 9 bases between them. CDR3 residues: CASSPTASGNTIYF. Here the CDR3 DNA reads TGTGCCAGCAGCCCGACAGCGTCTGGAAACACCATATATTTT.

This clone was detected a few times. The chain joins TRBV4-2 to TRBJ1-3; D not resolved. The germline V gene encodes CDR1 LGHNA and CDR2 YNFKEQ. V lost 3 bases to trimming and J lost 0 bases, with 12 bases between them. CDR3 length equals 16 residues. CDR3 protein: CASSHAAASSGNTIYF. The CDR3 bases are TGTGCCAGCAGCCATGCTGCGGCAAGCTCTGGAAACACCATATATTTT.

The chain links TRBV20-1 to TRBJ2-3; 7 bases fit TRBD2. Trimming at V came to 7 bases and at J to 5 bases, leaving 3 bases not matched to a gene. Germline V gives CDR1 DFQATT, CDR2 SNEGSKA (reference sequence). The CDR3 is 11 amino acids. In DNA form, the CDR3 reads TGCAGTGTTTTAGCGGGAGATACGCAGTATTTT. Encoded protein: CSVLAGDTQYF.